These T cell receptor beta chains were read from a single sample in a study of blood T cell repertoires in COVID-19. Sequencing used immunoSEQ multiplex PCR; TCRdb keeps in-frame clones, though not all of them. The profile shows 270,000 or so clones, around 86% of them singletons. Sequencing was performed on peripheral blood. All receptors come from a woman in her 30s with active or convalescent COVID-19. The CDR3 runs from the conserved cysteine through the conserved F or W. The D gene is left open where the match is weak. A clone size is listed for some rows: how often the clone was seen (once, few, many), or a class if it is expanded.

CDR3nt,CDR3aa,v_gene,d_gene,abundance,j_gene
TGTGCCAGCAGCGTACAGGGGTCGGTCCGCACCGGGGAGCTGTTTTTT,CASSVQGSVRTGELFF,TRBV7-2,TRBD1,.,TRBJ2-2
TGTGCCAGCAGCCCCGCCTACAATGAGCAGTTCTTC,CASSPAYNEQFF,TRBV7-9,.,.,TRBJ2-1
TGTGCCAGCAGCTTATTTGGTATGGCAGAGGCGACTGGCACCGGGGAGCTGTTTTTT,CASSLFGMAEATGTGELFF,TRBV7-2,.,.,TRBJ2-2
TGTGCCAGTAGTATAGCTGGCAGGGATGATCAGCCCCAGCATTTT,CASSIAGRDDQPQHF,TRBV19,.,.,TRBJ1-5
TGTGCCAGCCGAAGGGACAGGGTCAACTCCTACGAGCAGTACTTC,CASRRDRVNSYEQYF,TRBV18,TRBD1,.,TRBJ2-7
TGTGCCAGCTCACCATATAGCGGGGAGCAGTACTTC,CASSPYSGEQYF,TRBV18,TRBD2,.,TRBJ2-7
TGTGCCAGCAGCACCCCGGTAGCCAAAAACATTCAGTACTTC,CASSTPVAKNIQYF,TRBV5-4,.,.,TRBJ2-4
TGCGCCAGCAGACAAACAGGGGGCTCGGAGGGAAACACCATATATTTT,CASRQTGGSEGNTIYF,TRBV5-1,TRBD1,once,TRBJ1-3
TGTGCCAGCAGCCAAGGGTTGGGAGAGAACACTGAAGCTTTCTTT,CASSQGLGENTEAFF,TRBV3-1/TRBV3-2,.,.,TRBJ1-1
TGTGCCAGCAGTCCACAGGGGACCGGGGAGCTGTTTTTT,CASSPQGTGELFF,TRBV27,TRBD1,.,TRBJ2-2
TGTGCCAGCAGTTTAATTATGGGGACAGGGGGTCTTCTCGTGAGATATGGCTACACCTTC,CASSLIMGTGGLLVRYGYTF,TRBV28,TRBD1,.,TRBJ1-2
TGTGCCAGCAGCGCGGGGGGGACCCTTAATGAGCAGTTCTTC,CASSAGGTLNEQFF,TRBV9,TRBD2,.,TRBJ2-1
.,CASSKKCGVGSGSYYNSPLHF,TRBV21-1,.,.,TRBJ1-6
TGTGCCATTAAGGGGGTGACTAGCCCCACCGGGGAGCTGTTTTTT,CAIKGVTSPTGELFF,TRBV6-5,.,once,TRBJ2-2
TGCGCCAGCAGCTTGGCCAGACTAGCGGGGAATGAGCAGTTCTTC,CASSLARLAGNEQFF,TRBV5-1,TRBD2,.,TRBJ2-1
TGTGCCAGCAGCTTATATAGGGGGCCGGCGAACACTGAAGCTTTCTTT,CASSLYRGPANTEAFF,TRBV7-6,TRBD1,.,TRBJ1-1
TGTGCCATTTCAGATGTCTCTGGGGCCAACGTCCTGACTTTC,CAISDVSGANVLTF,TRBV19,.,.,TRBJ2-6
TGTGCCAGCAGTTACGGGGGGATGCAGCCCCAGCATTTT,CASSYGGMQPQHF,TRBV6-2/TRBV6-3,.,.,TRBJ1-5
TGTGCCAGCAGCTTAGGGCGAAAAGGGACTAACACTGAAGCTTTCTTT,CASSLGRKGTNTEAFF,TRBV7-2,.,once,TRBJ1-1
TGTGCCAGCAGCTTAGCGAGAACCGGGGAGCTGTTTTTT,CASSLARTGELFF,TRBV11-3,.,.,TRBJ2-2
TGTGCCACCAGCCACGGCGGGGGGCAGGGAGATACGCAGTATTTT,CATSHGGGQGDTQYF,TRBV15,TRBD2,.,TRBJ2-3
TGTGCCAGCAGTTACGGACTAGCGGGGCCGTCCTACGAGCAGTACTTC,CASSYGLAGPSYEQYF,TRBV6-6,TRBD2,.,TRBJ2-7
TGTGCCAGTAGCCAACGGGCGGGGGGTAATGAGCAGTTCTTC,CASSQRAGGNEQFF,TRBV19,TRBD2,.,TRBJ2-1
TGTGCCAGCAGTATGACGCCGGACGGACAGAACACTGAAGCTTTCTTT,CASSMTPDGQNTEAFF,TRBV7-2,.,once,TRBJ1-1
TGTGCCAGCAGCTTGGACAGGGGGAACGAAAAACTGTTTTTT,CASSLDRGNEKLFF,TRBV5-4,TRBD1,.,TRBJ1-4
TGTGCCAGCAGTTACTCAGGCCGGGGGGCACCCCTCCACTTT,CASSYSGRGAPLHF,TRBV6-5,.,.,TRBJ1-6
TGTGCCAGCAGCTTCGACAGGGACTATGGCTACACCTTC,CASSFDRDYGYTF,TRBV7-8,TRBD1,once,TRBJ1-2
TGTGCCAGCAGCATCCCGCTAGCGGGGATCCTCCAAGAGACCCAGTACTTC,CASSIPLAGILQETQYF,TRBV3-1/TRBV3-2,TRBD2,.,TRBJ2-5
TGTGCCTGGAGCCCGGGACAGGGGGCGAGAAATTCACCCCTCCACTTT,CAWSPGQGARNSPLHF,TRBV30,TRBD1,.,TRBJ1-6
TGTGCCAGCCGGGAGGGGCAGGGCACCGGGGAGCTGTTTTTT,CASREGQGTGELFF,TRBV2,TRBD2,.,TRBJ2-2
TGTGCCAGCAGCCATAGCGGTAGCTCCTACAATGAGCAGTTCTTC,CASSHSGSSYNEQFF,TRBV5-6,.,.,TRBJ2-1
TGTGCCAGCAGTTTTGAGTATAGCAATCAGCCCCAGCATTTT,CASSFEYSNQPQHF,TRBV6-4,.,.,TRBJ1-5
TGTGCCAGCAGTTACTCGATTCTAGCGGGGGTTGACGAGCAGTTCTTC,CASSYSILAGVDEQFF,TRBV6-5,TRBD2,.,TRBJ2-1
TGTGCCAGTCAAGACGCGGGACGGAACTATGGCTACACCTTC,CASQDAGRNYGYTF,TRBV6-5,.,.,TRBJ1-2
TGTGCCAGTAGTGTCTCAGGGTTCGCAAGCTCTGGAAACACCATATATTTT,CASSVSGFASSGNTIYF,TRBV19,.,.,TRBJ1-3